These 24 T cell receptor beta chains were sequenced from one sample in a study of cytomegalovirus exposure and HLA in healthy donors. Primers included in the PCR were 60 Vbeta and 13 Jbeta primers. Only in-frame clones appear in the TCRdb table, and some are missing; sequencing was by immunoSEQ multiplex PCR. The sample includes around 120,000 clones, about three quarters seen only once; the top ten take around 3.6%. The specimen was PBMCs. These receptors came from a man aged 25 to 40 in good health and CMV-seronegative.

The chain employs TRBV28 and TRBJ1-2, with a possible D match to TRBD1 (6 bases). Deletions cut 3 bases from V and 0 bases from J, with 11 bases between. The germline CDR1 and CDR2 sequences are MDHEN and SYDVKM. This CDR3 comprises 15 residues. CDR3 in DNA: TGTGCCAGCAGTTTGGGACACATGGCTAACTATGGCTACACCTTC. This encodes CASSLGHMANYGYTF.

V usage is TRBV27 and J usage is TRBJ1-1; D is undetermined. Germline V lookup: CDR1 MNHEY, CDR2 SMNVEV (reference sequence). V gave up 4 bases and J gave up 11 bases, with 11 bases separating them. The length of the CDR3 is 11 residues. CDR3 nucleotide sequence: TGTGCCAGCAGTTCCAGGTTTGGTGCTTTCTTT. Encoded protein: CASSSRFGAFF.

The CDR3 loop reads CASSSAPSGGFNEQFF. In DNA form, the CDR3 reads TGTGCCAGCAGCTCGGCGCCTAGCGGGGGCTTCAATGAGCAGTTCTTC. The chain uses TRBV7-2 and TRBJ2-1, with 10 positions matching TRBD2. V shed 4 bases, J shed 6 bases, and the junction held 9 bases outside the gene matches. CDR1 SGHTA and CDR2 FQGNSA come from the germline V gene. CDR3 length: 16 residues.

The table lists this clone with a count of one. J is TRBJ2-7 and V is TRBV6-6; perhaps TRBD1 as D (6 bases). CDR3 length equals 15 residues. V shed 6 bases and J shed 0 bases, with 15 bases lying between them. The germline gives CDR1 MNHNY, CDR2 SVGAGI (reference sequence). CDR3 in amino acids: CASRLTGLTSYEQYF. The CDR3 DNA reads as TGTGCCAGCAGACTGACAGGTCTAACCTCCTACGAGCAGTACTTC.

This rearrangement joins TRBV7-8 to TRBJ1-4; D gene unclear. V lost 0 bases and J 7 bases, leaving 21 bases between the germline ends. Germline V gene lookup returns CDR1 SGHVS and CDR2 FQNEAQ. This CDR3 comprises 18 residues. CDR3 in DNA: TGTGCCAGCAGCTTAGCGCGTGAGTGGGAGGGAAGTAGTGAAAAACTGTTTTTT. It yields the protein CASSLAREWEGSSEKLFF.

Points on this clone: This CDR3 is also generated by other DNA sequences in the sample. The chain joins TRBV30 to TRBJ2-3, with 8 bases lining up with TRBD2. The germline CDR1 and CDR2 sequences are GTSNPN and SVGIG (reference sequence). CDR3 length: 14 residues. V gave up 0 bases and J gave up 1 base; unmatched junction bases: 0. As DNA, the CDR3 is TGTGCCTGGAGTGTGCGGGGGGGCACAGATACGCAGTATTTT. It yields the protein CAWSVRGGTDTQYF.

The chain is built from TRBV7-9 and TRBJ1-2, with 7 bases aligning to TRBD1. Germline CDR1 reads SEHNR; CDR2 reads FQNEAQ (reference sequence). V lost 2 bases and J lost 4; bases outside the gene matches: 7. CDR3 length: 15 amino acids. The CDR3 loop is CASSLRDSVSYGYTF. CDR3 sequence (DNA): TGTGCCAGCAGCTTAAGGGACAGCGTTAGCTATGGCTACACCTTC.

The V and J genes are TRBV4-2 and TRBJ1-4; 9 bases map to TRBD1. CDR3 length: 14 residues. Looked up from germline, CDR1 is LGHNA and CDR2 is YNFKEQ. With V trimmed by 4 bases and J by 8 bases, 5 bases remained unmatched. CDR3 DNA: TGTGCCAGCAGCCCGGACAGGGGCGGAGAAAAACTGTTTTTT. Protein product: CASSPDRGGEKLFF.

The chain carries TRBV7-8 and TRBJ2-7; 8 bases match TRBD2. Trimming removed 3 bases from V and 6 bases from J; junction bases left unmatched: 10. The germline CDR1 and CDR2 sequences are SGHVS and FQNEAQ. The CDR3 sequence is 15 residues long. The CDR3 DNA follows: TGTGCCAGCAGCTTCAATAGCGGGATTAGGGCCGAGCAGTACTTC. Protein product: CASSFNSGIRAEQYF.

This chain joins TRBV18 and TRBJ2-7; a possible D gene is TRBD1 (5 bases). V dropped 1 base and J dropped 6 bases, with 13 bases sitting between them. The CDR3 totals 14 residues. Germline CDR1 KGHSH, CDR2 LQKENI. CDR3 bases: TGTGCCAGCTCACCACTTGAGACAGTCAGCGAGCAGTACTTC. Translation: CASSPLETVSEQYF.

This chain connects TRBV18 to TRBJ1-5; TRBD1 might be the D (5 bases). Between the trimmed V and J ends, which lost 2 bases and 5 bases, there was a span of 10 bases. Germline CDR1 reads KGHSH; CDR2 reads LQKENI. The CDR3 consists of 14 residues. CDR3 coding DNA: TGTGCCAGCTCACCAGGGACTCATGATCAGCCCCAGCATTTT. Translated, it gives CASSPGTHDQPQHF.

The V and J genes are TRBV2 and TRBJ2-2; tentatively, D is TRBD2 (6 bases). Trimming removed 2 bases from V and 0 bases from J, with 7 bases in between. CDR1 SNHLY and CDR2 FYNNEI come from the germline V gene. This CDR3 is 15 amino acids long. This CDR3 is CASSERTTNTGELFF. The CDR3, as DNA: TGTGCCAGCAGTGAACGGACTACGAACACCGGGGAGCTGTTTTTT. The whole variable domain, filled in from reference TRBV2 and TRBJ2-2, reads EPEVTQTPSHQVTQMGQEVILRCVPISNHLYFYWYRQILGQKVEFLVSFYNNEISEKSEIFDDQFSVERPDGSNFTLKIRSTKLEDSAMYFCASSERTTNTGELFFGEGSRLTVL.

This clone has just a few counts. The chain employs TRBV29-1 and TRBJ2-7, with D tentatively TRBD2 (5 bases). Trimming removed 3 bases at V and 5 bases at J, with 11 bases between. The CDR3 extends over 12 amino acids. Germline-derived CDR1 and CDR2 are SQVTM and ANQGSEA. This chain's CDR3 is CSVDSGWNEQYF. CDR3 nucleotides: TGCAGCGTTGATTCGGGATGGAACGAGCAGTACTTC.

V usage is TRBV9 and J usage is TRBJ2-7, with TRBD2 matching 11 bases. Germline V gene sequence: CDR1 SGDLS, CDR2 YYNGEE. Germline trimming cut 0 bases from V and 3 bases from J; bases unmatched to any gene: 5. The CDR3 sequence is 16 residues long. In nucleotides, the CDR3 is TGTGCCAGCAGCGTAGCTGTAGCGGGAGGGTTCTACGAGCAGTACTTC. Translated, it gives CASSVAVAGGFYEQYF.

Comment on this clone: Possible read error: a much larger clone is one base away. This sample also contains other DNA sequences that code for the same CDR3. The chain couples TRBV5-1 to TRBJ2-7; 11 bases are shared with TRBD2. Germline CDR1 and CDR2: SGHRS and YFSETQ. Trimming cost V 1 base and J 4 bases; bases outside gene matches: 1. The CDR3 contains 14 residues. CDR3: CASSLTSGSYEQYF. CDR3 sequence (DNA): TGCGCCAGCAGCTTGACTAGCGGGAGTTACGAGCAGTACTTC.

This clone was seen a handful of times. V is TRBV30 and J is TRBJ1-1, with D uncertain. The V and J ends lost 3 bases and 5 bases respectively, with 16 bases between them. The length of the CDR3 is 14 residues. Germline CDR1 and CDR2: GTSNPN and SVGIG (reference sequence). The CDR3 DNA sequence: TGTGCCTGGAGCGCCCAATGGGCTCAGACTGAAGCTTTCTTT. Amino acids: CAWSAQWAQTEAFF. Together with reference TRBV30 and TRBJ1-1, the CDR3 gives the full variable domain: SQTIHQWPATLVQPVGSPLSLECTVEGTSNPNLYWYRQAAGRGLQLLFYSVGIGQISSEVPQNLSASRPQDRQFILSSKKLLLSDSGFYLCAWSAQWAQTEAFFGQGTRLTVV.

The chain couples TRBV11-2 to TRBJ2-3; D perhaps matches TRBD2 (6 bases). The V and J ends lost 2 bases and 4 bases respectively, with 10 bases between them. There are 14 residues in the CDR3. CDR1 SGHAT and CDR2 FQNNGV come from the germline V gene. The CDR3 sequence: CASSLLWGADTQYF. CDR3 bases: TGTGCCAGCAGCTTACTGTGGGGGGCAGATACGCAGTATTTT.

V is TRBV4-1 and J is TRBJ2-7; perhaps TRBD2 as D (6 bases). This CDR3 has 16 amino acids. Germline values: CDR1 MGHRA, CDR2 YSYEKL. Trimming left V 4 bases short and J 2 bases short, with 18 bases between. The CDR3 reads CASSPTVGRLAYEQYF. In nucleotides, the CDR3 is TGCGCCAGCAGCCCGACGGTCGGGAGATTGGCCTACGAGCAGTACTTC.

V usage is TRBV7-9 and J usage is TRBJ1-5; TRBD1 matches at 7 bases. There are 17 residues in the CDR3. CDR1 SEHNR and CDR2 FQNEAQ come from the germline V gene (reference sequence). Unmatched junction bases numbered 9, after V lost 2 bases and J lost 2 bases. CDR3 sequence: CASSLSMTGLGNQPQHF. CDR3 sequence (DNA): TGTGCCAGCAGCTTATCCATGACAGGGCTTGGCAATCAGCCCCAGCATTTT.

The chain combines TRBV5-4 with TRBJ2-2, with 7 bases matching TRBD1. The germline V gene encodes CDR1 SGHNT and CDR2 YYREEE (reference sequence). There are 14 residues in the CDR3. Germline trimming cut 4 bases from V and 7 bases from J; bases unmatched to any gene: 7. In DNA form, the CDR3 reads TGTGCCAGCAGCAACAGACAGGGCGGCGGGGAGCTGTTTTTT. It is translated as CASSNRQGGGELFF.

The genes are TRBV27 and TRBJ2-7; 11 bases agree with TRBD1. V was clipped by 2 bases and J by 7 bases; unmatched bases: 10. Germline V gene sequence: CDR1 MNHEY, CDR2 SMNVEV (reference sequence). The CDR3 consists of 16 residues. The CDR3 is CASSLIGGQGAGEQYF. CDR3 DNA sequence: TGTGCCAGCAGTTTAATAGGAGGACAGGGGGCAGGAGAGCAGTACTTC.

The rearrangement uses TRBV27 and TRBJ1-2; tentative D call: TRBD1 (5 bases). The V gene lost 3 bases and the J gene lost 5 bases, with 13 bases spanning the gap. This CDR3 spans 14 amino acids. CDR1 is MNHEY, CDR2 SMNVEV, per germline (reference sequence). CDR3 region: CASSLQLGGYGYTF. Written as DNA, the CDR3 is TGTGCCAGCAGTTTGCAACTCGGGGGTTATGGCTACACCTTC.

This chain connects TRBV27 to TRBJ1-6; TRBD1 matches 7 bases. V trimming: 5 bases; J trimming: 4 bases; junction bases outside the gene matches: 5. The CDR3 is 15 residues long. Germline CDR1 and CDR2: MNHEY and SMNVEV (reference sequence). Written as DNA, the CDR3 is TGTGCCAGCAGTCCTCGACAGGGTTATAATTCACCCCTCCACTTT. Residues: CASSPRQGYNSPLHF.

This clone came up once. The V and J genes are TRBV11-2 and TRBJ1-2, with D possibly being TRBD1 (6 bases). The CDR3 covers 15 residues. Germline V gene sequence: CDR1 SGHAT, CDR2 FQNNGV. V dropped 3 bases and J dropped 0 bases, with 11 bases sitting between them. The CDR3 sequence: CASSFQNRANYGYTF. CDR3 DNA: TGTGCCAGCAGCTTTCAAAACAGGGCTAACTATGGCTACACCTTC.